These 11 T cell receptor beta chains were all obtained from the same sample, sequenced in a study of T-cell reconstitution after alpha-beta-depleted transplantation in children. This sample's TCRbeta library carried unique molecular identifier barcodes. MiXCR was run by TCRdb on the PCR reads, yielding one entry per CDR3 protein. This table has more than 450,000 distinct CDR3 sequences, about a sixth appearing once. Specimen: PBMCs from the stem cell graft donor, collected from the stem cell graft. Source of these receptors: a human donor who donated a stem cell graft to a child with acute lymphoblastic leukemia.

In its sample, this clonotype was seen a few times. V usage is TRBV3-1 and J usage is TRBJ2-7; 7 nucleotides align to TRBD2. CDR1 LGHDT and CDR2 YNNKEL come from the germline V gene (reference sequence). CDR3 length: 15 residues. The junction had 6 bases not matched to a gene; V was cut back by 4 bases and J by 0 bases. The CDR3 here is CASSPGREASYEQYF. The CDR3 DNA is TGTGCCAGCAGCCCAGGGAGGGAGGCCTCCTACGAGCAGTACTTC.

The genes are TRBV6-6 and TRBJ2-7; 8 nucleotides line up with TRBD1. From germline, CDR1 is MNHNY and CDR2 SVGAGI (reference sequence). The V gene end was trimmed by 10 bases and the J gene end by 5 bases; junction bases not matched to a gene: 10. This CDR3 region has 13 residues. The CDR3 region is CAISDRVNDEQYF. In DNA form, the CDR3 reads TGTGCCATCTCGGACAGGGTGAATGACGAGCAGTACTTC.

This clonotype appeared a few times. V usage is TRBV5-1 and J usage is TRBJ1-1; unclear D gene. Germline V gene data show CDR1 as SGHRS and CDR2 as YFSETQ. CDR3 size: 12 residues. The V gene lost 4 bases and the J gene lost 8 bases, with 12 bases spanning the gap. This chain's CDR3 is CASSVDPLEAFF. In DNA form, the CDR3 reads TGCGCCAGCAGCGTCGACCCACTAGAAGCTTTCTTT.

The genes are TRBV6-1 and TRBJ1-5; unclear D gene. Germline V CDR1 and CDR2: MNHNS, SASEGT. This CDR3 is 13 amino acids long. V was cut by 5 bases and J by 6 bases, with 11 bases left in between. This CDR3 is CASSPRGTQPQHF. In nucleotides, the CDR3 is TGTGCCAGCAGTCCCCGCGGAACTCAGCCCCAGCATTTT.

This clonotype occurred a few times. The chain employs TRBV3-1 and TRBJ2-1, with D possibly TRBD1 on 5 matching bases. V was shortened by 0 bases and J by 4 bases, with 10 bases between the two germline ends. Germline V CDR1 and CDR2: LGHDT, YNNKEL (reference sequence). CDR3 size: 15 residues. The CDR3 loop is CASSQDGAGYNEQFF. The CDR3, as DNA: TGTGCCAGCAGCCAAGATGGGGCAGGGTACAATGAGCAGTTCTTC.

This chain connects TRBV6-1 to TRBJ1-1, with D possibly matching TRBD1 (5 bases). Trimming shortened V by 1 base and J by 4 bases, and 19 bases separated the two germline ends. CDR1 and CDR2 from the germline V gene are MNHNS and SASEGT. The CDR3 covers 17 residues. The DNA for the CDR3 is TGTGCCAGCAGTGAAGGAGGCGTGTGGGGGGTGGGCACTGAAGCTTTCTTT. It yields the protein CASSEGGVWGVGTEAFF.

The J gene is TRBJ2-5, the V gene TRBV20-1; the D is unclear. The CDR3 loop spans 15 amino acids. The V end was cut by 0 bases, the J end by 7 bases, with 18 bases between. Germline V CDR1 and CDR2: DFQATT, SNEGSKA (reference sequence). In nucleotides, the CDR3 is TGCAGTGCTAGAGAGGGGTATCGTGCGAAAGGGACCCAGTACTTC. Its translation: CSAREGYRAKGTQYF.

There are a few counts of this clonotype. This chain uses TRBV20-1 with TRBJ2-3; D gene uncertain. Trimming removed 5 bases from V and 0 bases from J, with 15 bases in between. The CDR3 spans 15 residues. From germline, CDR1 is DFQATT and CDR2 SNEGSKA (reference sequence). Here the CDR3 reads CSARKIAASTDTQYF. CDR3 nucleotide sequence: TGCAGTGCTCGCAAGATCGCCGCTAGCACAGATACGCAGTATTTT.

This clonotype has only a few counts. The chain uses TRBV10-2 and TRBJ2-7; 8 bases align to TRBD2. The germline CDR1 and CDR2 sequences are WSHSY and SAAADI. V lost 5 bases, J lost 7 bases, and 10 bases stayed unmatched. The CDR3 is 14 residues long. CDR3 coding DNA: TGCGCCAGCAGTTCGGGACTAGGCTCTGATGAGCAGTACTTC. This sequence encodes CASSSGLGSDEQYF.

This clonotype was counted a few times. This chain uses TRBV5-4 with TRBJ1-1, with a tentative D call TRBD1 (6 bases). There are 15 residues in the CDR3. Trimming removed 2 bases at V and 0 bases at J, with 11 bases between. Germline V CDR1 and CDR2: SGHNT, YYREEE (reference sequence). The CDR3 loop reads CASSFPGVMNTEAFF. The CDR3 nucleotides are TGTGCCAGCAGCTTTCCAGGGGTAATGAACACTGAAGCTTTCTTT.

This clonotype was seen a handful of times. The chain combines TRBV15 with TRBJ2-6; TRBD1 agrees at 9 bases. Germline V gene lookup returns CDR1 LNHNV and CDR2 YYDKDF (reference sequence). This CDR3 has 21 residues. V was pared by 4 bases and J by 0 bases, with 16 bases of the junction left unmatched. This CDR3 reads CATSTPGQGSTPSSGANVLTF. CDR3 DNA sequence: TGTGCCACCAGCACGCCGGGACAGGGCTCTACTCCTTCCTCTGGGGCCAACGTCCTGACTTTC.